These T cell receptor beta chains were read from a single sample in a study of read filtering for tumor transcriptome and immune sequencing. TCRdb itself ran the reads through MiXCR, one entry per CDR3 protein. The data hold 85,000 or so distinct CDR3 sequences, with 9% to 15% observed a single time. The sequenced sample was a population of CD138-negative cells sorted from bone marrow. The receptors were sampled from a donor older than 35 with multiple myeloma. Both conserved end residues are part of each CDR3. The D gene is left open where the match is weak. Clone sizes are shown as once, few or many counts, or a class when the clone is expanded.

TRBD2,many,TRBV6-2/TRBV6-3,TRBJ2-7,TGTGCCAGCAGATTCGGACTAGCGGGAGGCCCCTACGAGCAGTACTTC,CASRFGLAGGPYEQYF
.,many,TRBV27,TRBJ2-5,TGTGCCAGCAGTTTAGGGCGGGCCAAACAAGAGACCCAGTACTTC,CASSLGRAKQETQYF
TRBD1,many,TRBV29-1,TRBJ2-3,TGCAGCGTTGAGGGACAGGGGGCCACAGATACGCAGTATTTT,CSVEGQGATDTQYF
.,many,TRBV5-1,TRBJ2-5,TGCGCCAGCAGCGGTAACAGGAAAGAGACCCAGTACTTC,CASSGNRKETQYF
TRBD1,few,TRBV11-2,TRBJ2-7,TGTGCCAGCAGCTGGTCCCCGGGACAGGGCCCCTACGAGCAGTACTTC,CASSWSPGQGPYEQYF
TRBD1,few,TRBV20-1,TRBJ1-1,TGCAGTGCTAAGGACAGGGGGCGGGACACTGAAGCTTTCTTT,CSAKDRGRDTEAFF
.,many,TRBV28,TRBJ2-3,TGTGCCAGCAGCTTAGGGGGTAGCACAGATACGCAGTATTTT,CASSLGGSTDTQYF
.,few,TRBV28,TRBJ2-5,TGTGCCAGCAGTTTAAGGCGACTTACCCAAGAGACCCAGTACTTC,CASSLRRLTQETQYF
TRBD2,many,TRBV7-8,TRBJ2-5,TGTGCCAGCAGCCCGACTAGCGGATCCCAAGAGACCCAGTACTTC,CASSPTSGSQETQYF
.,many,TRBV6-2/TRBV6-3,TRBJ1-1,TGTGCCAGCAGTTACGAGGGGCAGGACACTGAAGCTTTCTTT,CASSYEGQDTEAFF
TRBD1,few,TRBV6-6,TRBJ1-1,TGTGCCAGCAGACCCGGGACAGGGGCGATGAACACTGAAGCTTTCTTT,CASRPGTGAMNTEAFF
.,many,TRBV2,TRBJ2-3,TGTGCCAGCAGGGGGAGCACAGATACGCAGTATTTT,CASRGSTDTQYF
TRBD1,many,TRBV24-1,TRBJ2-2,TGTGCCACCAGCACCGGGACAGGGCACACCGGGGAGCTGTTTTTT,CATSTGTGHTGELFF
.,many,TRBV7-3,TRBJ2-3,TGTGCCAGCAGCGCGCTCCCCGGAGGGGGGGCCGGGAGAGATACGCAGTATTTT,CASSALPGGGAGRDTQYF
TRBD1,many,TRBV6-2/TRBV6-3,TRBJ1-5,TGTGCCAGCGACAGGGCTGACAGGGCGGGTCAGCCCCAGCATTTT,CASDRADRAGQPQHF
TRBD2,many,TRBV7-9,TRBJ2-7,TGTGCCAGCAGCTTGGACGGGAGGGGATACGAGCAGTACTTC,CASSLDGRGYEQYF